The text below deals with one T cell receptor (beta chain). Other DNA sequences from this sample encode an identical CDR3 as well. The protocol was immunoSEQ multiplex PCR, while the TCRdb copy is restricted to in-frame clones and leaves out a portion. This sample yields about 47,000 clones, of which roughly 82% are seen a single time; roughly 2.6% belongs to the top ten. The data were obtained in a study of OX40 agonist ivuxolimab in advanced cancers. Germline V gene sequence: CDR1 SGHRS, CDR2 YFSETQ. The CDR3 spans 16 residues. V trimming: 0 bases; J trimming: 5 bases; junction bases outside the gene matches: 9.

The V call is TRBV5-1, the J call TRBJ2-5; 8 bases align to TRBD2. This specimen was CD4+ or CD8+ T cells sorted from blood, taken in a trial of the OX40 agonist ivuxolimab. This TCR was sampled from an adult with an advanced solid tumor such as melanoma, head and neck, liver or kidney cancer. Here the CDR3 reads CASSLGAGGARETQYF. Written as DNA, the CDR3 is TGCGCCAGCAGCTTGGGGGCCGGGGGGGCCCGGGAGACCCAGTACTTC.